This TCR beta chain was identified in a study of lymphopenia after photon versus proton radiotherapy. Clones were read by immunoSEQ multiplex PCR, and TCRdb kept only the in-frame ones, dropping some. Found here are 150,000 to 200,000 clones, 75% to 90% of them singletons; the top ten hold approximately 4.6%. Study findings and constraints: Authors raise, but do not show, better survival with proton therapy.

Regarding this clone: Its antigen remains unknown.

The receptor was isolated from a man aged 50 or older with gastric cancer. This material consisted of peripheral blood, taken from a patient treated with photon-based radiotherapy.

The CDR3 DNA sequence: TGTGCCAGCAGCTTAGTGGGGCTAGTTTCCTACAATGAGCAGTTCTTC. The encoded protein is CASSLVGLVSYNEQFF. The rearrangement links TRBV7-2 to TRBJ2-1; the D gene is possibly TRBD1 (5 bases). Trimming pared 1 base from V and 1 base from J, leaving 11 bases between. CDR3 size: 16 residues. In germline, CDR1 is SGHTA, CDR2 FQGNSA. Filled out from reference TRBV7-2 and TRBJ2-1, the complete variable domain reads GAGVSQSPSNKVTEKGKDVELRCDPISGHTALYWYRQSLGQGLEFLIYFQGNSAPDKSGLPSDRFSAERTGGSVSTLTIQRTQQEDSAVYLCASSLVGLVSYNEQFFGPGTRLTVL.